This TCR beta chain comes out of a study of Ad26.COV2.S vaccination and SARS-CoV-2 variants. Regarding treatment: roughly 18 received Ad26.COV2.S at low or high dose, single or two shots; roughly five received placebo; per-sample allocation not given. Sampling happened 63 days after the first vaccine or placebo injection. Wuhan-strain SARS-CoV-2 spike was expressed by the Ad26 vector that made up the vaccine. On this clone: No antigen is known for it.

Study findings and constraints: After vaccination, reports described spike-specific CD8+ and CD4+ T cell responses as showing substantial breadth. Spike-specific TCR breadth was greater after Ad26.COV2.S than placebo. Total T cell responses were possibly underestimated by TCR breadth and depth analyses.

Trimming removed 3 bases from V and 5 bases from J, with 13 bases in between. CDR1 and CDR2 from the germline V gene are SNHLY and FYNNEI. CDR3 length: 14 amino acids. Sequencing was performed with immunoSEQ multiplex PCR; in TCRdb, only in-frame clones are kept and a portion is missing. The sample records about 440,000 clones, around 91% being singletons. V and J are TRBV2 and TRBJ1-1; TRBD1 is a possible D gene (5 bases). The sample was peripheral blood, taken in a trial of Ad26.COV2.S vaccine versus placebo. The clonotype comes from a person aged 18-65 years who received the Ad26.COV2.S COVID-19 vaccine or a placebo. The DNA for the CDR3 is TGTGCCAGCAGTGACCGACGGGGGAGGACTGAAGCTTTCTTT. This encodes CASSDRRGRTEAFF.